The TCR beta chain under discussion was sequenced for a study of T-cell memory formation after mild COVID-19. Study-level findings and limits: CD4+ clones that contracted lay mainly in CM and EM; CD8+ ones lay in EMRA.

Of note for this clonotype: Its antigen is unknown.

UMIs and sample barcodes were carried by the TCR alpha and TCR beta cDNA libraries that 5'RACE produced using constant-segment primers. TCRdb used MiXCR to reprocess the 5' RACE reads, holding one entry per CDR3 protein. The sample lists about half a million distinct CDR3 sequences, around a sixth occurring once. Germline V gene lookup returns CDR1 LGHDT and CDR2 YNNKEL (reference sequence). The ends were cut back, 4 bases at V and 8 bases at J, with 17 bases in the middle. This CDR3 contains 15 residues. This clonotype originated in an adult woman who had mild COVID-19 (a few samples of this study predate the infection). Cell type and time point are not known. The sequencing input was PBMCs or a T cell subset sorted from them (not recorded which). J is TRBJ2-2 and V is TRBV3-1; no firm D call. DNA of the CDR3: TGTGCCAGCAGCCCCGCCTCGGGTCCGGTAGGGGAGCTGTTTTTT. Translating it yields CASSPASGPVGELFF.